These 5 T cell receptor beta chains came from one sample sequenced in a study of T cell repertoires in cytomegalovirus infection. Via MiXCR, TCRdb re-called the reads, giving one row per CDR3 protein. The sample has about 340,000 distinct CDR3 sequences, 25% to 35% seen once. For these receptors, no antigen is known. Sample: cultured PBMCs, taken from culture after CMV antigen stimulation. The receptors were gathered from a human donor in good health (CMV status not recorded). Some clones in this sample may be carry-over from other donors' samples.

V gene TRBV7-2 combines with J gene TRBJ1-6, with no clear D. CDR1 SGHTA and CDR2 FQGNSA come from the germline V gene. The CDR3 has 14 residues. The V end lost 5 bases, the J end lost 3 bases, and 8 bases lay between the germline ends. The CDR3 protein is CASSQEFYNSPLHF. DNA for the CDR3: TGTGCCAGCAGCCAAGAGTTCTATAATTCACCCCTCCACTTT.

This chain uses TRBV28 with TRBJ2-7; D is ambiguous. V was trimmed by 6 bases and J by 2 bases, leaving 14 bases between them. Looked up from germline, CDR1 is MDHEN and CDR2 is SYDVKM. The CDR3 has 14 residues. The DNA of the CDR3 is TGTGCCAGCAGCCCCGGCCCGCTTCCCTACGAGCAGTACTTC. Residues: CASSPGPLPYEQYF.

The V and J genes are TRBV30 and TRBJ2-3; D ambiguous. Trimming cost V 0 bases and J 3 bases, with 10 bases left between them. The germline V gene encodes CDR1 GTSNPN and CDR2 SVGIG (reference sequence). This CDR3 contains 14 residues. In nucleotides, the CDR3 is TGTGCCTGGAGTGTACTTCTCATGACAGATACGCAGTATTTT. It codes for CAWSVLLMTDTQYF. Full variable domain (missing parts from reference TRBV30 and TRBJ2-3): SQTIHQWPATLVQPVGSPLSLECTVEGTSNPNLYWYRQAAGRGLQLLFYSVGIGQISSEVPQNLSASRPQDRQFILSSKKLLLSDSGFYLCAWSVLLMTDTQYFGPGTRLTVL.

This clonotype has only a few counts. The V call is TRBV11-2, the J call TRBJ2-1, with D possibly being TRBD1 or TRBD2 (5 bases each). Trimming pared 7 bases from V and 3 bases from J, leaving 19 bases between. Germline V gene data show CDR1 as SGHAT and CDR2 as FQNNGV. This CDR3 has 16 residues. The CDR3 coding sequence is TGTGCCAGCAAAACCTCGACCGGGACCCTCTACAATGAGCAGTTCTTC. Translating it yields CASKTSTGTLYNEQFF.

V is TRBV27 and J is TRBJ1-2; no firm D call. There are 14 residues in the CDR3. V was trimmed by 5 bases and J by 1 base, leaving 11 bases between them. Germline V gene sequence: CDR1 MNHEY, CDR2 SMNVEV (reference sequence). DNA of the CDR3: TGTGCCAGCAGTACCCGGACGGATAACTATGGCTACACCTTC. This codes for CASSTRTDNYGYTF.